A single sample is the source of the 9 T cell receptor beta chains below, sequenced in a study of shared clonotypes between healthy human individuals. Assay: immunoSEQ multiplex PCR; the TCRdb copy retains only in-frame clones and omits some. The sample carries more than 2 million clones, approximately 95% recorded once. Sequencing input: naive CD4+ T cells sorted from blood. Subset defined: CD45RA+ positively selected. These receptors originate from a man in his late teens or twenties in good health.

The count of this clone is one. The CDR3 here is CASSQDSGFGYTF. Written as DNA, the CDR3 is TGTGCCAGCAGCCAGGACAGCGGGTTTGGCTACACCTTC. The V and J genes are TRBV5-4 and TRBJ1-2; D may be TRBD1 (6 bases). Trimming removed 4 bases from V and 7 bases from J, with 14 bases in between. CDR1 is SGHNT and CDR2 is YYREEE in the germline V gene (reference sequence). This CDR3 region has 13 residues.

With respect to this clone: Other DNA variants within this sample encode the same CDR3. The V call is TRBV18, the J call TRBJ1-1; D is uncertain. This CDR3 is 13 amino acids long. Trimming removed 2 bases from V and 4 bases from J, with 8 bases in between. CDR1 is KGHSH, CDR2 LQKENI, per germline. The CDR3 region is CASSPSEGTEAFF. In nucleotides, the CDR3 is TGTGCCAGCTCACCATCCGAGGGCACTGAAGCTTTCTTT.

The rearrangement links TRBV18 to TRBJ2-5, with D tentatively TRBD1 (5 bases). The CDR3 consists of 12 residues. With 4 bases removed from V and 8 bases from J, the gap between germline ends came to 11 bases. Germline lookup yields CDR1 KGHSH and CDR2 LQKENI. This chain's CDR3 is CASSLTDITQYF. The DNA of the CDR3 is TGTGCCAGCTCACTTACGGACATTACCCAGTACTTC.

This clone is a singleton in its sample. The V and J genes are TRBV20-1 and TRBJ1-3; D unclear. The CDR3 consists of 11 residues. V was clipped by 3 bases and J by 4 bases, with 4 bases between them. Germline V gene data show CDR1 as DFQATT and CDR2 as SNEGSKA (reference sequence). The CDR3 reads CSASRGNTIYF. The CDR3 DNA follows: TGCAGTGCTAGCCGCGGAAACACCATATATTTT.

The chain has TRBV25-1 and TRBJ2-3, with D hard to call. The CDR3 totals 16 residues. CDR1 is MGHDK and CDR2 is SYGVNS in the germline V gene. The V gene lost 3 bases and the J gene lost 2 bases, with 15 bases spanning the gap. The CDR3 reads CASSELGTTITDTQYF. CDR3 in DNA: TGTGCCAGCAGTGAGCTAGGTACCACGATCACAGATACGCAGTATTTT.

CDR3 in amino acids: CATSRKSAGIGGYEQYF. As DNA, the CDR3 is TGTGCCACCAGCAGAAAGTCGGCAGGGATCGGAGGCTACGAGCAGTACTTC. This sequence joins TRBV15 and TRBJ2-7; D assignment may be TRBD1 or TRBD2 (5 bases each). Germline values: CDR1 LNHNV, CDR2 YYDKDF (reference sequence). The V gene lost 2 bases and the J gene lost 3 bases, with 20 bases spanning the gap. The CDR3 covers 17 residues.

V gene TRBV7-2 combines with J gene TRBJ2-3, with no clear D. Trimming pared 1 base from V and 2 bases from J, leaving 7 bases between. The germline gives CDR1 SGHTA, CDR2 FQGNSA. The CDR3 has 14 amino acids. The CDR3 loop reads CASSLDFFTDTQYF. The CDR3 DNA sequence: TGTGCCAGCAGCTTAGATTTCTTCACAGATACGCAGTATTTT.

This rearrangement joins TRBV6-5 to TRBJ1-3, with 10 bases lining up with TRBD1. Germline V gene lookup returns CDR1 MNHEY and CDR2 SVGAGI. The CDR3 sequence is 16 residues long. Trimming took 4 bases from V and 1 from J; bases not matched to a gene: 4. The CDR3 sequence: CASSLGQGRSGNTIYF. CDR3 sequence (DNA): TGTGCCAGCAGTTTGGGACAGGGGAGGTCTGGAAACACCATATATTTT.

The rearrangement joins TRBV9 to TRBJ2-5; 10 bases fit TRBD2. Per the germline V gene, CDR1 is SGDLS and CDR2 is YYNGEE. Unmatched junction bases numbered 2, after V lost 2 bases and J lost 4 bases. CDR3 length equals 14 residues. The CDR3 nucleotides read TGTGCCAGCAGCGTTTCTAGCGGGGGAGAGACCCAGTACTTC. This codes for CASSVSSGGETQYF. The variable domain in full, with the rest retrieved from reference TRBV9 and TRBJ2-5, is DSGVTQTPKHLITATGQRVTLRCSPRSGDLSVYWYQQSLDQGLQFLIQYYNGEERAKGNILERFSAQQFPDLHSELNLSSLELGDSALYFCASSVSSGGETQYFGPGTRLLVL.